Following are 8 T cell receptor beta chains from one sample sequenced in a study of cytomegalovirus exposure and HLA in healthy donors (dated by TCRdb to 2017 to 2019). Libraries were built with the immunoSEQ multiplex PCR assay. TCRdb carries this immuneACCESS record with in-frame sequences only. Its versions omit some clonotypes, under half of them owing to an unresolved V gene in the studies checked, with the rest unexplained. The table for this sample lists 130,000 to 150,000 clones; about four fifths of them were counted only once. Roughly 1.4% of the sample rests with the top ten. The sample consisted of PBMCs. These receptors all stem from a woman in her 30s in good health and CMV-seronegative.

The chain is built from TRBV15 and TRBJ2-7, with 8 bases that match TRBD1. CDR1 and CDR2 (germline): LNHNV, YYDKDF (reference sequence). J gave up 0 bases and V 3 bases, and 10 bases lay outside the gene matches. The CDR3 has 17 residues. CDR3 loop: CATSRIKTGASSYEQYF. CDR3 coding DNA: TGTGCCACCAGCAGGATAAAGACAGGGGCCTCCTCCTACGAGCAGTACTTC. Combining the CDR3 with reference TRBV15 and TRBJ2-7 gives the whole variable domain DAMVIQNPRYQVTQFGKPVTLSCSQTLNHNVMYWYQQKSSQAPKLLFHYYDKDFNNEADTPDNFQSRRPNTSFCFLDIRSPGLGDTAMYLCATSRIKTGASSYEQYFGPGTRLTVT.

Written as DNA, the CDR3 is TGTGCCAGCAGAGGACAGGGAGTCGGCAATCAGCCCCAGCATTTT. It yields the protein CASRGQGVGNQPQHF. The chain employs TRBV2 and TRBJ1-5; 8 bases align to TRBD1. V trimming: 6 bases; J trimming: 2 bases; junction bases outside the gene matches: 6. Germline values: CDR1 SNHLY, CDR2 FYNNEI. This CDR3 is built from 15 residues.

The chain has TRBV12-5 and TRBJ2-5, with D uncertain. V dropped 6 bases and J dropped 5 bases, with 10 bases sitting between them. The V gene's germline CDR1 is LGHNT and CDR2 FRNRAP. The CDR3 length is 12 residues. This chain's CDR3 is CASGSLGETQYF. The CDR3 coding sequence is TGTGCTAGTGGCTCGCTGGGCGAGACCCAGTACTTC.

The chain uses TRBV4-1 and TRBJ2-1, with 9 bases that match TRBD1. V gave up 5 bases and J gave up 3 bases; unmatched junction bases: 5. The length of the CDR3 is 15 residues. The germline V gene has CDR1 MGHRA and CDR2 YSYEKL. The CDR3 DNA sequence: TGCGCCAGCAGCACGGGACAGGGTTACTACAATGAGCAGTTCTTC. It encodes CASSTGQGYYNEQFF.

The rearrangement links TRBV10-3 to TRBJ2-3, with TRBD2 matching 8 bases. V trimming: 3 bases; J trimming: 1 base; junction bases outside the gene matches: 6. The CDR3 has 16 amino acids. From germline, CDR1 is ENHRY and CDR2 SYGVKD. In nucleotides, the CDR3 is TGTGCCATCAGTGAAGCTTCACTAGCGGGCACAGATACGCAGTATTTT. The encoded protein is CAISEASLAGTDTQYF.

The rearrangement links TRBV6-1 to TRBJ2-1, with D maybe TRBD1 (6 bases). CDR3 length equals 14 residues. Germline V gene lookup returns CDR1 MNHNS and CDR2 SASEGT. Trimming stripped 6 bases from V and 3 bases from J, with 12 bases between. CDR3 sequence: CASSLTQGYNEQFF. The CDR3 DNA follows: TGTGCCAGCAGCCTTACACAGGGCTACAATGAGCAGTTCTTC.

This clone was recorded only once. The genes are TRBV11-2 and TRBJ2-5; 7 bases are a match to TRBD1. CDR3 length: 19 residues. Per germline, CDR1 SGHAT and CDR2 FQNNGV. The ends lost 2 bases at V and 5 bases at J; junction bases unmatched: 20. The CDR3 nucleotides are TGTGCCAGCAGCTTACAGCCCAACAGGGGAAGGAAGGGGCGGGAGACCCAGTACTTC. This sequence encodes CASSLQPNRGRKGRETQYF.

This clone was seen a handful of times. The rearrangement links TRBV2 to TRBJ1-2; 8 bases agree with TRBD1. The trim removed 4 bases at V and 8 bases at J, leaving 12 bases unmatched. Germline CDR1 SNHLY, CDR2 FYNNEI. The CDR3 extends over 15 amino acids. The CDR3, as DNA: TGTGCCAGCAGTGCGATGGGGACAGGTCCGGGCGGCTACACCTTC. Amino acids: CASSAMGTGPGGYTF.